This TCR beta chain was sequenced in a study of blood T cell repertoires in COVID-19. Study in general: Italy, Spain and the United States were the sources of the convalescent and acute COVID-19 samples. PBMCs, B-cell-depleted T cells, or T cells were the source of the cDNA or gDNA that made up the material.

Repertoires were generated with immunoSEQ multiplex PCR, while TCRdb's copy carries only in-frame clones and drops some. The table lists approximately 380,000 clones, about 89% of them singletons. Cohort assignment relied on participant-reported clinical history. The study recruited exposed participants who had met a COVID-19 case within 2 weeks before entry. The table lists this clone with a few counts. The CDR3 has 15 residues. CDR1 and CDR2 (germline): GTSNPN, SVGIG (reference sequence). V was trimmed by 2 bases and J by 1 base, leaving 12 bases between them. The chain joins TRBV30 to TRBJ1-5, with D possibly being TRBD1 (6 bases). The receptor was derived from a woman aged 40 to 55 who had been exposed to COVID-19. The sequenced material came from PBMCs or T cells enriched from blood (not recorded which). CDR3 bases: TGTGCCTGGAGTCCACAGGGTACCAGCAATCAGCCCCAGCATTTT. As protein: CAWSPQGTSNQPQHF.